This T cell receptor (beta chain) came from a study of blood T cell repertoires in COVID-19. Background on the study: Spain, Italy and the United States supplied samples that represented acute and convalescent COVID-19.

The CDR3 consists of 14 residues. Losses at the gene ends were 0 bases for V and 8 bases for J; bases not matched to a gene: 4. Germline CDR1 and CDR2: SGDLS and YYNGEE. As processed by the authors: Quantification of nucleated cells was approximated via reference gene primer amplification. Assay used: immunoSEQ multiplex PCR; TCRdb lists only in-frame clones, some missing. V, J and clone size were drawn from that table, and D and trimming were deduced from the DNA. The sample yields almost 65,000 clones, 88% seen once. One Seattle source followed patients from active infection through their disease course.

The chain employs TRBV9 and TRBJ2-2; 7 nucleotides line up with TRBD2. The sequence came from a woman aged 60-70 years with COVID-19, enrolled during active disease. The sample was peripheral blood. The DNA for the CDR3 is TGTGCCAGCAGCGTAGTAGCGGGCGGTGGGGAGCTGTTTTTT. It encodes CASSVVAGGGELFF. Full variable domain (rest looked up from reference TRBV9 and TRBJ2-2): DSGVTQTPKHLITATGQRVTLRCSPRSGDLSVYWYQQSLDQGLQFLIQYYNGEERAKGNILERFSAQQFPDLHSELNLSSLELGDSALYFCASSVVAGGGELFFGEGSRLTVL.